This passage covers 14 T cell receptor beta chains from one sample sequenced in a study of blood T cell repertoires in COVID-19. This table comes from immunoSEQ multiplex PCR, and its TCRdb copy is limited to in-frame clones, with some not included. The profile shows 9,500 to 11,000 clones, around 86% of them singletons. Sample: peripheral blood. These receptors came from a man aged 70 or older with active COVID-19.

This clone has only one observation. This rearrangement joins TRBV6-6 to TRBJ2-6; tentative D call: TRBD1 (6 bases). With 7 bases removed from V and 2 bases from J, the gap between germline ends came to 9 bases. CDR3 length: 14 residues. Germline values: CDR1 MNHNY, CDR2 SVGAGI (reference sequence). The CDR3 protein is CASTTGTGANVLTF. The DNA of the CDR3 is TGTGCCAGCACCACAGGGACTGGGGCCAACGTCCTGACTTTC.

The chain joins TRBV18 to TRBJ2-5; 7 bases align to TRBD1. The trim removed 3 bases at V and 2 bases at J, leaving 0 bases unmatched. The CDR3 is made up of 13 amino acids. CDR1 and CDR2 (germline): KGHSH, LQKENI. The CDR3 sequence is CASSPGQQETQYF. CDR3 nucleotides: TGTGCCAGCTCACCGGGACAGCAAGAGACCCAGTACTTC.

This clone is a singleton in its sample. The V gene is TRBV10-2, the J gene TRBJ2-7; TRBD2 agrees at 9 bases. CDR1 is WSHSY and CDR2 is SAAADI in the germline V gene. V lost 6 bases and J lost 6; bases outside the gene matches: 9. The CDR3 covers 14 residues. Here the CDR3 reads CASRGLAYNGEQYF. The CDR3 DNA is TGCGCCAGCAGAGGACTAGCGTATAACGGCGAGCAGTACTTC.

The chain joins TRBV2 to TRBJ2-7, with D uncertain. The CDR3 is 14 amino acids. Germline values: CDR1 SNHLY, CDR2 FYNNEI. V lost 5 bases and J 0 bases, leaving 11 bases between the germline ends. In DNA, the CDR3 is TGTGCCAGCAGTCCGACTTTGAGCTCCTACGAGCAGTACTTC. It encodes CASSPTLSSYEQYF.

The chain couples TRBV5-6 to TRBJ2-5; D remains ambiguous. The germline gives CDR1 SGHDT, CDR2 YYEEEE. The V gene lost 4 bases and the J gene lost 4 bases, with 20 bases spanning the gap. This CDR3 spans 16 amino acids. CDR3 in DNA: TGTGCCAGCAGCACAACTCCAGTGGCGGTTCGAGAGACCCAGTACTTC. Amino acids: CASSTTPVAVRETQYF.

The gene calls are TRBV5-1 and TRBJ1-2; TRBD1 agrees at 8 bases. Germline CDR1 reads SGHRS; CDR2 reads YFSETQ. This CDR3 is built from 14 residues. V dropped 5 bases and J dropped 8; count of bases not matched to a gene: 11. The CDR3 DNA reads TGCGCCAGCAGTTCCCAAGTTGGACAGGGCGGCTACACCTTC. This codes for CASSSQVGQGGYTF.

This clone is a singleton in its sample. J is TRBJ2-7 and V is TRBV19, with D possibly TRBD1 on 6 matching bases. This CDR3 is 13 amino acids long. V was cut by 6 bases and J by 0 bases, with 9 bases left in between. Per germline, CDR1 LNHDA and CDR2 SQIVND (reference sequence). The CDR3 spells CASSQTGSYEQYF. For the CDR3, the DNA is TGTGCCAGTAGCCAGACAGGCTCCTACGAGCAGTACTTC.

The rearrangement uses TRBV5-1 and TRBJ2-3; 10 nucleotides match TRBD1. Germline CDR1 reads SGHRS; CDR2 reads YFSETQ. The CDR3 runs to 13 residues. V shed 4 bases, J shed 5 bases, and the junction held 1 base outside the gene matches. The CDR3 loop is CASSRDRGDTQYF. The CDR3 DNA reads TGCGCCAGCAGCCGGGACAGGGGAGATACGCAGTATTTT.

This rearrangement joins TRBV3-1 (or the pseudogene TRBV3-2) to TRBJ1-2; D remains unclear. CDR1 LGHDT and CDR2 YNNKEL come from the germline V gene (reference sequence). V dropped 3 bases and J dropped 4 bases, with 12 bases sitting between them. This CDR3 contains 14 residues. CDR3 DNA sequence: TGTGCCAGCAGCCAGAAGATTACGGGCTATGGCTACACCTTC. It codes for CASSQKITGYGYTF.

This chain uses TRBV6-2 or TRBV6-3 with TRBJ2-3; possibly TRBD1 for D (6 bases). Between the trimmed V and J ends, which lost 6 bases and 2 bases, there was a span of 18 bases. CDR1 MNHEY and CDR2 SVGEGT come from the germline V gene. This CDR3 comprises 16 residues. The DNA for the CDR3 is TGTGCCAGCAGCGCGATGACAGGTCCCTTCACAGATACGCAGTATTTT. Protein product: CASSAMTGPFTDTQYF.

The genes are TRBV13 and TRBJ2-5; tentatively, D is TRBD2 (6 bases). CDR1 is PRHDT, CDR2 FYEKMQ, per germline (reference sequence). V lost 0 bases and J lost 2, with 10 bases in between. This CDR3 contains 15 residues. The CDR3 sequence is CASSLGGGRQETQYF. For the CDR3, the DNA is TGTGCCAGCAGCTTAGGGGGAGGACGGCAAGAGACCCAGTACTTC.

The chain uses TRBV20-1 and TRBJ2-5; no clear D. This CDR3 is built from 11 residues. Germline V lookup: CDR1 DFQATT, CDR2 SNEGSKA (reference sequence). Trimming stripped 0 bases from V and 7 bases from J, with 6 bases between. CDR3 protein: CSARDTGTQYF. For the CDR3, the DNA is TGCAGTGCTAGAGATACGGGGACCCAGTACTTC.

The rearrangement links TRBV6-4 to TRBJ2-3; 9 nucleotides align to TRBD1. This CDR3 is built from 18 residues. Germline-derived CDR1 and CDR2 are MRHNA and SNTAGT. The junction had 16 bases not matched to a gene; V was cut back by 5 bases and J by 4 bases. The CDR3 sequence: CASSTGTGYGFEADTQYF. Here the CDR3 DNA reads TGTGCCAGCAGTACCGGGACAGGGTACGGTTTTGAGGCAGATACGCAGTATTTT.

CDR3 protein: CASETGHQETQYF. The CDR3 DNA reads TGTGCCAGCGAGACAGGGCACCAAGAGACCCAGTACTTC. The rearrangement links TRBV6-5 to TRBJ2-5, with TRBD1 matching 7 bases. V dropped 8 bases and J dropped 0; count of bases not matched to a gene: 3. CDR1 MNHEY and CDR2 SVGAGI come from the germline V gene. This CDR3 has 13 amino acids.